This entry features one T cell receptor beta chain sequence. CDR1 is LNHDA, CDR2 SQIVND, per germline (reference sequence). The CDR3 is made up of 14 amino acids. The V and J ends lost 11 bases and 5 bases respectively, with 18 bases between them. As processed by the authors: By means of reference gene primer amplification, nucleated cell counts were estimated. Produced via immunoSEQ multiplex PCR; TCRdb's table is partial and in-frame only. Clone size and the V and J calls come from that table; the DNA yielded D and trimming. The repertoire holds fewer than 60,000 clones, with roughly 80% as singletons. The sample belongs to a study of blood T cell repertoires in COVID-19. Whole-study context: Acute and convalescent COVID-19 samples came from the United States, Italy and Spain. The cDNA or gDNA used as material had been derived from T cells, B-cell-depleted T cells, or PBMCs.

The source is a man aged 60-69 years with acute or convalescent COVID-19. The chain joins TRBV19 to TRBJ2-2, with D possibly being TRBD2 (5 bases). The sequencing sample was made of peripheral blood. This CDR3 is CAVSPGYGTGELFF. The CDR3 region has the DNA TGTGCCGTCAGCCCGGGATATGGGACCGGGGAGCTGTTTTTT. Full variable domain (remainder filled in from reference TRBV19 and TRBJ2-2): DGGITQSPKYLFRKEGQNVTLSCEQNLNHDAMYWYRQDPGQGLRLIYYSQIVNDFQKGDIAEGYSVSREKKESFPLTVTSAQKNPTAFYLCAVSPGYGTGELFFGEGSRLTVL.